This entry describes one TCR beta chain. The antigen is undetermined. The data belong to a study of shared clonotypes between healthy human individuals. Notes on the study in general: Generation probabilities of non-shared clonotypes were lower (relative to those shared by all four donors).

Naive CD8 cells, CD45RO-negative and positively selected for CCR7, excluded terminally differentiated effector memory CD45RA+ cells. Nashville, Tennessee was home to all donors, each a Caucasian adult. The V end lost 3 bases, the J end lost 8 bases, and 12 bases lay between the germline ends. Germline V gives CDR1 SGHNT, CDR2 YYREEE (reference sequence). There are 13 residues in the CDR3. An even split of each subset's genomic DNA across several immunoSEQ plates was performed. Sequencing used immunoSEQ multiplex PCR; TCRdb keeps in-frame clones, though not all of them. The repertoire holds 1.5 million to 2.5 million clones, less than 95% seen once, with approximately 1.2% in the top ten.

J is TRBJ2-1 and V is TRBV5-4; D ambiguous. This sequence was found in a man aged 18 to 30 in good health. The sequencing input was naive CD8+ T cells sorted from blood. CDR3 region: CASSYPPSYEQFF. CDR3 nucleotides: TGTGCCAGCAGCTACCCTCCCTCCTATGAGCAGTTCTTC.